The T cell receptor beta chain under discussion was sequenced for a study of blood T cell repertoires in COVID-19. For the study at large: Both acute and convalescent COVID-19 samples were obtained from the United States, Italy and Spain.

Some clones are missing from TCRdb's copy, which holds only in-frame ones; the method was immunoSEQ multiplex PCR. Of 440,000 or so clones detected, 89% appear once; the ten largest clones hold under 2%. Germline CDR1 reads LNHDA; CDR2 reads SQIVND (reference sequence). This CDR3 spans 17 amino acids. The V gene lost 7 bases and the J gene lost 7 bases, with 25 bases spanning the gap. V is TRBV19 and J is TRBJ1-4; D is possibly TRBD1 (6 bases). The receptor was isolated from a woman in her forties with COVID-19, enrolled during active disease. The sequenced sample was peripheral blood. The CDR3 nucleotides read TGTGCCAGTACTCCCACCGGGACATCGGCCTGGTTTGAAAAACTGTTTTTT. It is translated as CASTPTGTSAWFEKLFF.